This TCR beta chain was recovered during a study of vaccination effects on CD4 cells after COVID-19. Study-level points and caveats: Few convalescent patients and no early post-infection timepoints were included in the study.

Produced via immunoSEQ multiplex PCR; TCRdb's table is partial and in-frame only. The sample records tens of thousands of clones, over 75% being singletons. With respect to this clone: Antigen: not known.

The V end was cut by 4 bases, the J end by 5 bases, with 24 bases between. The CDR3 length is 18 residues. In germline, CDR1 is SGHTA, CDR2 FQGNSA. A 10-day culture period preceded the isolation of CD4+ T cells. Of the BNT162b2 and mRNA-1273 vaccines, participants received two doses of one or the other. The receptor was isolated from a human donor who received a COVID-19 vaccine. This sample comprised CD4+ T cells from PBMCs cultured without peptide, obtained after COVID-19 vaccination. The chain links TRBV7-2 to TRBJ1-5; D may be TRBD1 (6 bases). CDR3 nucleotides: TGTGCCAGCAGCTATGGACAGAGAGGCCGTTTAGGTTATCAGCCCCAGCATTTT. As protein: CASSYGQRGRLGYQPQHF. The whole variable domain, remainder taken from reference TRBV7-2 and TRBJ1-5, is GAGVSQSPSNKVTEKGKDVELRCDPISGHTALYWYRQSLGQGLEFLIYFQGNSAPDKSGLPSDRFSAERTGGSVSTLTIQRTQQEDSAVYLCASSYGQRGRLGYQPQHFGDGTRLSIL.